Sequencing of this TCR beta chain was carried out in a study of T-cell reconstitution after alpha-beta-depleted transplantation in children. This clonotype showed up many times. The TCRbeta library incorporated unique molecular identifiers. TCRdb reanalysed the PCR reads using MiXCR and keeps one entry per CDR3 protein. The sample has some 520,000 distinct CDR3 sequences; approximately 32% are singletons. The sequence came from a human donor who donated a stem cell graft to a child with aplastic anemia. This specimen consisted of PBMCs from the stem cell graft donor, obtained from the stem cell graft.

The CDR3 coding sequence is TGCAGTGCTAGAGGGTCGGGACGGGACTCCTACGAGCAGTACTTC. It translates to CSARGSGRDSYEQYF. The chain couples TRBV20-1 to TRBJ2-7; perhaps D is TRBD1 or TRBD2 (5 bases each). Germline V gives CDR1 DFQATT, CDR2 SNEGSKA (reference sequence). V shed 1 base and J shed 0 bases, with 13 bases lying between them. The CDR3 has 15 amino acids.